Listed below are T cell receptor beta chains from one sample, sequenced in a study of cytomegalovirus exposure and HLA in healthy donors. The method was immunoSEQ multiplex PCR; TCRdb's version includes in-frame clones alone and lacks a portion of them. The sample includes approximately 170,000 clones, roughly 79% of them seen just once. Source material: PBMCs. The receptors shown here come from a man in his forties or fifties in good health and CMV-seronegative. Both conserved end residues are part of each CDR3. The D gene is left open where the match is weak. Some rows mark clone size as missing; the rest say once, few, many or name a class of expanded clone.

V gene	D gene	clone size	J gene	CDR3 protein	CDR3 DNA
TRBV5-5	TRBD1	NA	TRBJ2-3	CASSQDRGSTDTQYF	TGTGCCAGCAGCCAGGACAGGGGGAGCACAGATACGCAGTATTTT
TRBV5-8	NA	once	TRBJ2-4	CASSLRGSRGIQYF	TGTGCCAGCAGCTTGCGGGGTTCTAGAGGCATTCAGTACTTC
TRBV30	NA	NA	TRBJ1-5	CAWVEQGGQPQHF	TGTGCCTGGGTAGAGCAGGGAGGTCAGCCCCAGCATTTT
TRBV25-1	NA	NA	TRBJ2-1	CASSEGQGLYNEQFF	TGTGCCAGCAGTGAAGGTCAGGGCCTCTACAATGAGCAGTTCTTC
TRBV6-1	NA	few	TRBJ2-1	CASRGPSNEQFF	TGTGCCAGCCGGGGTCCTTCGAATGAGCAGTTCTTC
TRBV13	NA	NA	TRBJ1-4	CASSLDGVGKLFF	TGTGCCAGCAGCTTAGACGGGGTAGGAAAACTGTTTTTT
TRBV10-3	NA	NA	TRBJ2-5	CAISDTGETQYF	TGTGCCATCAGTGACACGGGAGAGACCCAGTACTTC
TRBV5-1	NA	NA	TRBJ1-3	CASSSQGTGNTIYF	TGCGCCAGCAGCTCGCAGGGAACTGGAAACACCATATATTTT
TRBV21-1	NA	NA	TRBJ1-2	CASSKVGGHLTGYTF	TGTGCCAGCAGCAAAGTCGGCGGGCATCTCACTGGCTACACCTTC
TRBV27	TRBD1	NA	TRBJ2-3	CASSAGQGVTDTQYF	TGTGCCAGCAGTGCCGGACAGGGGGTTACAGATACGCAGTATTTT
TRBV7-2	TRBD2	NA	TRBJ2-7	CASSYRLAGGPSYEQYF	TGTGCCAGCAGCTACAGACTAGCGGGAGGCCCTTCCTACGAGCAGTACTTC
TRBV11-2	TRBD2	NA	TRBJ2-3	CASSTQRTSGLIDTQYF	TGTGCCAGCAGCACCCAAAGGACTAGCGGGTTAATAGATACGCAGTATTTT
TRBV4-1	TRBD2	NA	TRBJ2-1	CASSQTSSGYNEQFF	TGCGCCAGCAGCCAGACTAGCTCGGGGTACAATGAGCAGTTCTTC
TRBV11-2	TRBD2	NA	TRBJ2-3	CASRGGLATDTQYF	TGTGCCAGCCGAGGGGGACTAGCGACTGATACGCAGTATTTT
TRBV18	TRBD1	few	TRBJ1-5	CASSPGQGAGQPQHF	TGTGCCAGCTCACCAGGACAGGGGGCGGGTCAGCCCCAGCATTTT
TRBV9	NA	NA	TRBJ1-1	CASTPTGFPLTEAFF	TGTGCCAGCACCCCCACCGGGTTCCCACTCACTGAAGCTTTCTTT
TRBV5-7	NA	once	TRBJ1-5	CASRAGTINQPQHF	TGTGCCAGCAGGGCCGGGACAATCAATCAGCCCCAGCATTTT
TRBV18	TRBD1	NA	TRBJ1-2	CASSPLGQPNYGYTF	TGTGCCAGCTCACCGCTGGGACAGCCTAACTATGGCTACACCTTC
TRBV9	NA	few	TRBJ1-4	CASSVLSEANEKLFF	TGTGCCAGCAGCGTACTGTCAGAAGCTAATGAAAAACTGTTTTTT
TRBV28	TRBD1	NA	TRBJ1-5	CASRDPDRGDQPQHF	TGTGCCAGCAGAGACCCGGACAGGGGTGATCAGCCCCAGCATTTT
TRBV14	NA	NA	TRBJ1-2	CASSQVVGDGYTF	TGTGCCAGCAGCCAAGTGGTAGGGGATGGCTACACCTTC
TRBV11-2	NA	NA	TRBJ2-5	CASSQYGGTYQETQYF	TGTGCCAGCAGTCAGTACGGGGGAACCTACCAAGAGACCCAGTACTTC
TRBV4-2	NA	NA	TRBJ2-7	CASSQDRSGYEQYF	TGTGCCAGCAGCCAAGACCGGTCCGGCTACGAGCAGTACTTC
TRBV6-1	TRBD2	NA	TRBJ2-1	CASSEGRREGEFF	TGTGCCAGCAGTGAAGGTCGGCGGGAGGGTGAGTTCTTC
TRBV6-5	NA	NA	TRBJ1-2	CASSSSRFYGYTF	TGTGCCAGCAGTTCCTCACGGTTCTATGGCTACACCTTC
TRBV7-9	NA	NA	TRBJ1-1	CASSFSRDTEAFF	TGTGCCAGCAGCTTCAGCAGGGACACTGAAGCTTTCTTT
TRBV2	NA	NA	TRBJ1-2	CASGHDYGYTF	TGTGCCAGCGGACACGACTATGGCTACACCTTC
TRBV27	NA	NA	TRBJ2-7	CASSSLTGEQYF	TGTGCCAGCAGTTCCCTAACGGGGGAGCAGTACTTC
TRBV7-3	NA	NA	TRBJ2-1	CASSLNLNEQFF	TGTGCCAGCAGCTTAAACTTGAATGAGCAGTTCTTC
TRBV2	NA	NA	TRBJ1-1	CASILGRSNTEAFF	TGTGCCAGCATACTAGGGAGAAGTAACACTGAAGCTTTCTTT
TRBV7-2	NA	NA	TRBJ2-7	CASSPPGVAPYEQYF	TGTGCCAGCAGCCCCCCCGGGGTAGCCCCCTACGAGCAGTACTTC
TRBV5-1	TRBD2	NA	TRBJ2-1	CASRPRLADNEQFF	TGCGCCAGCAGGCCCCGACTAGCGGACAATGAGCAGTTCTTC
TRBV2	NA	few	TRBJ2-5	CASNNRVIEETQYF	TGTGCCAGCAACAACAGGGTGATAGAAGAGACCCAGTACTTC
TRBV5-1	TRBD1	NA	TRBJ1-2	CASSLLGQGGYGYTF	TGCGCCAGCAGCTTGTTGGGACAGGGGGGGTATGGCTACACCTTC
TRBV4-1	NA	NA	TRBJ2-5	CASSQVGRGAGLNF	NA
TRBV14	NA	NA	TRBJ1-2	CASSQDLGGGYTF	TGTGCCAGCAGCCAAGATCTCGGGGGTGGCTACACCTTC
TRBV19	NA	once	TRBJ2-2	CASSIYSSSHTGELFF	TGTGCCAGTAGTATTTATTCTAGCAGCCACACCGGGGAGCTGTTTTTT
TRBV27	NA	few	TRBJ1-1	CASSFRDWNTEAFF	TGTGCCAGCAGTTTCCGGGACTGGAACACTGAAGCTTTCTTT
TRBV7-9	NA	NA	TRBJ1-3	CASSLGQQVGNTIYF	TGTGCCAGCAGCCTGGGACAACAAGTTGGAAACACCATATATTTT
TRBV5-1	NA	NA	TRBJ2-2	CASSQGHMNTGELFF	TGCGCCAGCAGCCAGGGACACATGAACACCGGGGAGCTGTTTTTT
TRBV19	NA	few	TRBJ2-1	CASSNGWAPPFF	TGTGCCAGTAGTAATGGTTGGGCGCCACCGTTCTTC
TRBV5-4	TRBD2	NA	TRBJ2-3	CASSPGESGSLYTQYF	TGTGCCAGCAGCCCCGGGGAGAGCGGGAGTTTATATACGCAGTATTTT
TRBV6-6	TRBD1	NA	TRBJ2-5	CASTPGQGRLETQYF	TGTGCCAGCACTCCCGGACAGGGGAGGCTGGAGACCCAGTACTTC
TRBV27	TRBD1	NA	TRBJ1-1	CASSLGQPFGTEAFF	TGTGCCAGCAGTTTGGGACAGCCTTTTGGCACTGAAGCTTTCTTT